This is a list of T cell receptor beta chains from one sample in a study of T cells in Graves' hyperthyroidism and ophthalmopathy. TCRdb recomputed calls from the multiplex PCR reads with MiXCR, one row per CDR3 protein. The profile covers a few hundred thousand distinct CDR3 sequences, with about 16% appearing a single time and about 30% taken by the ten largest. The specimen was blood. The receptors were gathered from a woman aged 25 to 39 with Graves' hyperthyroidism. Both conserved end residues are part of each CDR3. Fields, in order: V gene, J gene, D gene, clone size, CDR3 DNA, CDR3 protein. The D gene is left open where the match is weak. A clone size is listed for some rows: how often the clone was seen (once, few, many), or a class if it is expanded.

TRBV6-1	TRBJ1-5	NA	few	TGTGCCAGCAGCTTGATGGAAAGCAATCAGCCCCAGCATTTT	CASSLMESNQPQHF
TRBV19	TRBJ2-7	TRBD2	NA	TGTGCCAGTAGTTCGGGGACTAGCGACTACGAGCAGTACTTC	CASSSGTSDYEQYF
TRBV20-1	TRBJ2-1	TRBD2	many	TGCAGTGCTAAGTCGCGGGAGCGCTACAATGAGCAGTTCTTC	CSAKSRERYNEQFF
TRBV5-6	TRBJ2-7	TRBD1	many	TGTGCCAGCAGCTCCGATACAGGGGGCAGAACCTACGAGCAGTACTTC	CASSSDTGGRTYEQYF
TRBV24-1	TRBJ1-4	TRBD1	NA	TGTGCCACCAGTGACCGGGACAGCGAAGGTGAAAAACTGTTTTTT	CATSDRDSEGEKLFF
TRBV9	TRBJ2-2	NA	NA	TGTGCCAGCATGGGTGCCGGGGAGCTGTTTTTT	CASMGAGELFF
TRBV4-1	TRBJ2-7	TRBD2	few	TGCGCCAGCAGCCAAGAAATAGCGGGAGGTTCCCACGAGCAGTACTTC	CASSQEIAGGSHEQYF
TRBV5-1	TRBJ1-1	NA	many	TGCGCCAGCAGCTTGTACGGGAGCACTGAAGCTTTCTTT	CASSLYGSTEAFF
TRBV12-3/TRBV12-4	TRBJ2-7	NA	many	TGTGCCAGCAGCGGGAAATCGGGGAAAATCTACGAGCAGTACTTC	CASSGKSGKIYEQYF
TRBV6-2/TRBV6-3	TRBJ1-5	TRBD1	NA	TGTGCCAGCGGAGGGGACAGGCACCCAAATCAGCCCCAGCATTTT	CASGGDRHPNQPQHF
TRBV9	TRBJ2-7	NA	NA	TGTGCCAGCAGCGTAGCTCAGGGAGGCCGCTCCTACGAGCAGTACTTC	CASSVAQGGRSYEQYF
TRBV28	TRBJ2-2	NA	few	TGTGCCAGCAGTTTCGTATTAGCTCACGGGGAGCTGTTTTTT	CASSFVLAHGELFF
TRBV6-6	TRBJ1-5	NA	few	TGTGCCACCGGGCAGAGGGGCAATCAGCCCCAGCATTTT	CATGQRGNQPQHF
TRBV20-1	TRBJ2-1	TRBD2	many	TGCAGTGCTCCTACCCTTCTAGCGGACTCCTACAATGAGCAGTTCTTC	CSAPTLLADSYNEQFF
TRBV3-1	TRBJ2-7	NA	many	TGTGCCAGCACCCGGGGACACCAGTCCTACGAGCAGTACTTC	CASTRGHQSYEQYF
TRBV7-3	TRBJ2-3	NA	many	TGTGCCAGCAGCCCTCTGGGGACAGATACGCAGTATTTT	CASSPLGTDTQYF
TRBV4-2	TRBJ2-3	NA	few	TGTGCCAGCAGCCAAGAAGAGTTAGCGGTTTACACAGATACGCAGTATTTT	CASSQEELAVYTDTQYF